The rows below give T cell receptor beta chains drawn from one sample of a study of cytomegalovirus exposure and HLA in healthy donors. TCRdb's table, derived via immunoSEQ multiplex PCR, lists solely in-frame clones and lacks some. The table has some 190,000 clones, roughly 82% seen once. Sequenced input: PBMCs. The receptors were sampled from a middle-aged man in good health and CMV-seronegative. CDR3s include the opening cysteine and the closing phenylalanine or tryptophan. Some rows have no size entry. The others give once, few or many, or a class for an expanded clone.

j_gene: TRBJ2-1; abundance: NA; v_gene: TRBV27; CDR3aa: CASSPSGLVTTTRNEQFF
j_gene: TRBJ2-1; abundance: NA; v_gene: TRBV7-9; CDR3aa: CASSFAGQGDNEQFF
j_gene: TRBJ2-1; abundance: NA; v_gene: TRBV28; CDR3aa: CASSSPSGPGNNEQFF
j_gene: TRBJ2-7; abundance: NA; v_gene: TRBV30; CDR3aa: CAWSVRGSGPTYEQYF
j_gene: TRBJ2-7; abundance: NA; v_gene: TRBV7-9; CDR3aa: CSSSPRLGQGRRAGDEQYF
j_gene: TRBJ2-7; abundance: NA; v_gene: TRBV10-3; CDR3aa: CAIRGGKGTGDEQYF
j_gene: TRBJ2-1; abundance: NA; v_gene: TRBV2; CDR3aa: CASTPGLRGGEQFF
j_gene: TRBJ2-1; abundance: NA; v_gene: TRBV5-1; CDR3aa: CASSPNAGVGNEQFF
j_gene: TRBJ1-4; abundance: NA; v_gene: TRBV5-6; CDR3aa: CASSPRLGVTNEKLFF
j_gene: TRBJ2-7; abundance: NA; v_gene: TRBV27; CDR3aa: CASSPWTGKLYEQYF
j_gene: TRBJ1-5; abundance: NA; v_gene: TRBV10-3; CDR3aa: CAISEDGTPQPQHF
j_gene: TRBJ1-3; abundance: once; v_gene: TRBV5-4; CDR3aa: CASSSGGRGGNTIYF
j_gene: TRBJ2-1; abundance: NA; v_gene: TRBV11-3; CDR3aa: CASSLRDKNEQFF
j_gene: TRBJ1-1; abundance: few; v_gene: TRBV6-5; CDR3aa: CASSAGQWNTEAFF
j_gene: TRBJ2-1; abundance: NA; v_gene: TRBV7-9; CDR3aa: CASSLGQGMNEQFF
j_gene: TRBJ2-1; abundance: NA; v_gene: TRBV5-1; CDR3aa: CASSKEGGGHNEQFF
j_gene: TRBJ2-5; abundance: once; v_gene: TRBV21-1; CDR3aa: CASDQQGKETQYF
j_gene: TRBJ2-5; abundance: NA; v_gene: TRBV9; CDR3aa: CASSDGGLADGKETQYF
j_gene: TRBJ1-3; abundance: NA; v_gene: TRBV4-2; CDR3aa: CASSQDAGGTTIYF
j_gene: TRBJ2-3; abundance: NA; v_gene: TRBV27; CDR3aa: CASGGPFVLGDTQYF
j_gene: TRBJ2-6; abundance: NA; v_gene: TRBV5-4; CDR3aa: CASFPPGQVYSGANVLTF
j_gene: TRBJ1-4; abundance: NA; v_gene: TRBV19; CDR3aa: CASIRTGGNEKLFF